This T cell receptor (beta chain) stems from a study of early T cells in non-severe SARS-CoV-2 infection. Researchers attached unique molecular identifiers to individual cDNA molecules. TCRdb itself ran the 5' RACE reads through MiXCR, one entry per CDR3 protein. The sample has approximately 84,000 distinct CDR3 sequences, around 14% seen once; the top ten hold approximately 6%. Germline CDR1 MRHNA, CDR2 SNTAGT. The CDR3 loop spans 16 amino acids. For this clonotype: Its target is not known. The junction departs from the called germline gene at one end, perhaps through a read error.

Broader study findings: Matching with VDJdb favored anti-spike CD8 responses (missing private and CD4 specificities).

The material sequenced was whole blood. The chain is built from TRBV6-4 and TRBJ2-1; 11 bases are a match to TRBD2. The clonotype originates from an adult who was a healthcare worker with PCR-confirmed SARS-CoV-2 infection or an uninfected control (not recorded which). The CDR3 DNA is TGTGCCAGCAGAGACTCAGGGACTAGCGGTCGCAATGAGCAGTTCTTC. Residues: CASRDSGTSGRNEQFF.